This TCR beta chain is drawn from a study of T cells in Graves' hyperthyroidism and ophthalmopathy. RNA transcripts provided the source from which TCR beta CDR3 regions were amplified. HTBI primers were used for first-round RT-PCR of the TCR CDR3. TCRdb analysed the multiplex PCR reads with MiXCR anew, one entry per CDR3 protein. In the table there are about half a million distinct CDR3 sequences, less than 25% of which are singletons. At least ten counts were recorded for this clonotype. Its matching antigen is unknown. Study-wide results and limits: The blood repertoire included most of the expanded thyroid clonotypes above 0.001.

This CDR3 has 15 residues. CDR1 is MDHEN and CDR2 is SYDVKM in the germline V gene. The germline V and J ends were trimmed by 8 bases and 7 bases, with 23 bases remaining between them. This sequence joins TRBV28 and TRBJ1-2; D uncertain. The sequenced material came from blood. The sequence was collected from a woman in her 70s with Graves' ophthalmopathy. The CDR3 reads CASLEHMTAFGGYTF. For the CDR3, the DNA is TGTGCCAGCCTAGAACACATGACGGCCTTTGGTGGCTACACCTTC.